The 6 T cell receptor beta chains below come from one sample, sequenced in a study of PD-1 blockade in mismatch repair-deficient tumors. Clones were sequenced by immunoSEQ multiplex PCR, and TCRdb holds only the in-frame ones, with some missing. The repertoire holds around 49,000 clones, 77% seen once, with less than 3.5% in the top ten. Sequencing was performed on PBMCs, taken before pembrolizumab treatment. The origin of the receptors is an adult with mismatch repair-deficient cancer.

The chain uses TRBV9 and TRBJ2-3, with 9 bases matching TRBD2. The germline V gene encodes CDR1 SGDLS and CDR2 YYNGEE. The J segment lost 4 bases and the V segment lost 4 bases, leaving 10 bases of the junction unmatched. This CDR3 has 16 amino acids. As DNA, the CDR3 is TGTGCCAGCAGCACCCAGGGGGGACTAGCATCAGATACGCAGTATTTT. It translates to CASSTQGGLASDTQYF. Drawing the rest from reference TRBV9 and TRBJ2-3, the complete variable domain is DSGVTQTPKHLITATGQRVTLRCSPRSGDLSVYWYQQSLDQGLQFLIQYYNGEERAKGNILERFSAQQFPDLHSELNLSSLELGDSALYFCASSTQGGLASDTQYFGPGTRLTVL.

The J gene is TRBJ1-3, the V gene TRBV9; unclear D gene. CDR3 length: 15 amino acids. V was shortened by 3 bases and J by 2 bases, with 12 bases between the two germline ends. Germline V lookup: CDR1 SGDLS, CDR2 YYNGEE. The CDR3 spells CASSAREGTGNTIYF. Here the CDR3 DNA reads TGTGCCAGCAGCGCTCGGGAAGGGACTGGAAACACCATATATTTT.

The chain recombines TRBV5-6 with TRBJ1-1; D uncertain. The CDR3 has 13 amino acids. V was trimmed by 5 bases and J by 6 bases, leaving 14 bases between them. Germline loops: CDR1 SGHDT, CDR2 YYEEEE. The CDR3 DNA reads TGTGCCAGCAGTCCGAAGTTTGGGGCTGAAGCTTTCTTT. Its translation: CASSPKFGAEAFF.

The chain has TRBV28 and TRBJ2-7; D possibly uses TRBD1 or TRBD2 (5 bases each). CDR1 and CDR2 from the germline V gene are MDHEN and SYDVKM. V gave up 8 bases and J gave up 6 bases, with 11 bases separating them. CDR3 length equals 11 residues. This chain's CDR3 is CASRGPSEQYF. CDR3 in DNA: TGTGCCAGCCGGGGCCCGTCCGAGCAGTACTTC.

The chain is built from TRBV28 and TRBJ2-5; D ambiguous. Trimming pared 5 bases from V and 5 bases from J, leaving 27 bases between. The germline V gene encodes CDR1 MDHEN and CDR2 SYDVKM. There are 18 residues in the CDR3. CDR3 DNA: TGTGCCAGCAGTCTCCCTTTTGGGCGTGGGGTGAGTGTGGAGACCCAGTACTTC. It specifies CASSLPFGRGVSVETQYF.

This chain uses TRBV27 with TRBJ1-2; D possibly corresponds to TRBD1 (6 bases). The CDR3 loop spans 16 amino acids. With 2 bases removed from V and 3 bases from J, the gap between germline ends came to 16 bases. Germline V gene data show CDR1 as MNHEY and CDR2 as SMNVEV (reference sequence). The DNA for the CDR3 is TGTGCCAGCAGTTTAGGCCGCGGCAGGGGCGACTATGGCTACACCTTC. It specifies CASSLGRGRGDYGYTF.